The next 29 T cell receptor beta chains were all read from a single sample in a study of T cell responses to AZD1222 COVID-19 vaccine. The assay was immunoSEQ multiplex PCR, and TCRdb's table has in-frame clones only and misses some. The data contain 130,000 or so clones, around 86% of them singletons. The sample in question was peripheral blood, obtained 28 days after the second AZD1222 dose. Receptors originate from an adult who received the AZD1222 COVID-19 vaccine.

The chain is built from TRBV28 and TRBJ1-1; D may be TRBD1 (5 bases). Trimming stripped 8 bases from V and 1 base from J, with 20 bases between. The CDR3 length is 16 residues. Germline V gives CDR1 MDHEN, CDR2 SYDVKM. CDR3: CASPNFEAGGNTEAFF. The CDR3 DNA is TGTGCCAGCCCTAACTTCGAGGCGGGGGGGAACACTGAAGCTTTCTTT.

The chain joins TRBV2 to TRBJ1-1; D uncertain. The germline V gene encodes CDR1 SNHLY and CDR2 FYNNEI. CDR3 length: 12 amino acids. The germline V and J ends were trimmed by 5 bases and 8 bases, with 12 bases remaining between them. The CDR3 here is CASSSWGKEAFF. CDR3 in DNA: TGTGCCAGCAGTTCATGGGGAAAGGAAGCTTTCTTT.

The chain joins TRBV5-6 to TRBJ1-2; D unresolved. The CDR3 has 14 residues. Germline V gene data show CDR1 as SGHDT and CDR2 as YYEEEE. Trimming took off 6 bases at V and 4 bases at J, with 16 bases between the two ends. CDR3 DNA sequence: TGTGCCAGCACCACGGAGGGCGCGAGCTATGGCTACACCTTC. This encodes CASTTEGASYGYTF. Full variable domain (outside the CDR3, taken from reference TRBV5-6 and TRBJ1-2): DAGVTQSPTHLIKTRGQQVTLRCSPKSGHDTVSWYQQALGQGPQFIFQYYEEEERQRGNFPDRFSGHQFPNYSSELNVNALLLGDSALYLCASTTEGASYGYTFGSGTRLTVV.

This clone appeared a single time. V is TRBV19 and J is TRBJ1-1; no reliable D call. The V gene's germline CDR1 is LNHDA and CDR2 SQIVND (reference sequence). The ends were cut back, 8 bases at V and 0 bases at J, with 16 bases in the middle. The length of the CDR3 is 15 residues. The CDR3 sequence is CASGPPSAVNTEAFF. The CDR3 nucleotides are TGTGCCAGTGGCCCCCCGTCGGCGGTGAACACTGAAGCTTTCTTT.

The gene calls are TRBV19 and TRBJ1-3, with a tentative D call TRBD1 (6 bases). The CDR3 sequence is 18 residues long. CDR1 LNHDA and CDR2 SQIVND come from the germline V gene (reference sequence). V lost 0 bases and J 2 bases, leaving 17 bases between the germline ends. CDR3 coding DNA: TGTGCCAGTAGTATAGAGCGAACAGGGCTGGAAGCTGGAAACACCATATATTTT. Encoded protein: CASSIERTGLEAGNTIYF.

This CDR3 reads CAIRPGQQTNYGYTF. The CDR3 region has the DNA TGTGCCATCAGGCCGGGCCAACAGACTAACTATGGCTACACCTTC. The chain has TRBV10-3 and TRBJ1-2; D gene ambiguous. Trimming removed 6 bases at V and 0 bases at J, with 14 bases between. The CDR3 totals 15 residues. CDR1 is ENHRY, CDR2 SYGVKD, per germline.

The rearrangement links TRBV28 to TRBJ2-7, with TRBD2 matching over 8 bases. This CDR3 has 16 amino acids. With 2 bases clipped from V and 1 base from J, the junction kept 7 bases outside the gene matches. Germline-derived CDR1 and CDR2 are MDHEN and SYDVKM. The CDR3 spells CASSLTRGGHSYEQYF. The CDR3 nucleotides read TGTGCCAGCAGTTTAACGCGCGGGGGGCATTCCTACGAGCAGTACTTC.

J is TRBJ1-1 and V is TRBV27; TRBD1 agrees at 7 bases. Trimming took 8 bases from V and 1 from J; bases not matched to a gene: 10. Germline V gene lookup returns CDR1 MNHEY and CDR2 SMNVEV (reference sequence). The length of the CDR3 is 15 residues. The CDR3 region has the DNA TGTGCCAGCCGATTTGACAGGGAGAGGAACACTGAAGCTTTCTTT. It is translated as CASRFDRERNTEAFF.

V and J are TRBV6-5 and TRBJ2-7; 8 bases line up with TRBD2. The germline CDR1 and CDR2 sequences are MNHEY and SVGAGI. CDR3 length equals 15 residues. V was clipped by 2 bases and J by 3 bases; unmatched bases: 6. The CDR3 sequence is CASSYVIAGIYEQYF. CDR3 DNA: TGTGCCAGCAGTTACGTGATAGCGGGGATCTACGAGCAGTACTTC.

The CDR3 DNA follows: TGTGCCTGGAGTGCGGAGACCCAGTACTTC. It is translated as CAWSAETQYF. This chain uses TRBV30 with TRBJ2-5; unclear D gene. Germline V gene data show CDR1 as GTSNPN and CDR2 as SVGIG (reference sequence). This CDR3 contains 10 residues. Trimming took 1 base from V and 5 from J, leaving 2 bases between them.

This chain connects TRBV11-3 to TRBJ1-6, with no clear D. The CDR3 consists of 12 residues. CDR1 and CDR2 (germline): SGHNT, YENEEA. The V end lost 1 base, the J end lost 9 bases, and 4 bases lay between the germline ends. The CDR3 sequence: CASSLGGSPLHF. The CDR3 region has the DNA TGTGCCAGCAGCTTAGGGGGTTCACCCCTCCACTTT.

The genes are TRBV6-2 or TRBV6-3 and TRBJ2-7, with 7 bases aligning to TRBD2. Trimming at V came to 4 bases and at J to 2 bases, leaving 2 bases not matched to a gene. The CDR3 runs 13 residues. Germline lookup yields CDR1 MNHEY and CDR2 SVGEGT. The DNA of the CDR3 is TGTGCCAGCAGTTTCGGACTAGCCTACGAGCAGTACTTC. As protein: CASSFGLAYEQYF.

The chain joins TRBV4-3 to TRBJ1-6; a weak D match, TRBD1 (5 bases). There are 17 residues in the CDR3. Germline CDR1 reads LGHNA; CDR2 reads YSLEER. V lost 2 bases to trimming and J lost 5 bases, with 16 bases between them. CDR3 residues: CASSQQGDHLNNSPLHF. CDR3 sequence (DNA): TGCGCCAGCAGCCAACAAGGGGACCATCTTAATAATTCACCCCTCCACTTT.

This clone was seen a handful of times. The chain couples TRBV6-5 to TRBJ1-2, with D possibly matching TRBD1 (5 bases). The CDR3 is made up of 14 amino acids. V was clipped by 5 bases and J by 2 bases, with 12 bases between them. CDR1 is MNHEY and CDR2 is SVGAGI in the germline V gene. The CDR3 sequence: CASSPSGGNYGYTF. DNA for the CDR3: TGTGCCAGCAGTCCAAGCGGGGGGAACTATGGCTACACCTTC.

The gene calls are TRBV27 and TRBJ1-5, with D possibly matching TRBD1 (5 bases). This CDR3 has 14 amino acids. V shed 5 bases and J shed 4 bases, with 12 bases lying between them. Per germline, CDR1 MNHEY and CDR2 SMNVEV (reference sequence). CDR3 loop: CASSNGRGNQPQHF. DNA for the CDR3: TGTGCCAGCAGTAACGGACGGGGGAATCAGCCCCAGCATTTT.

The chain combines TRBV24-1 with TRBJ2-7; 8 bases align to TRBD1. This CDR3 has 16 amino acids. Germline loops: CDR1 KGHDR, CDR2 SFDVKD. V dropped 0 bases and J dropped 7; count of bases not matched to a gene: 10. CDR3 amino acids: CATSDLQKDRGREQYF. The CDR3 DNA reads TGTGCCACCAGTGATTTGCAGAAAGACAGGGGTAGAGAGCAGTACTTC.

The V call is TRBV28, the J call TRBJ2-1; possibly TRBD2 for D (7 bases). CDR1 is MDHEN, CDR2 SYDVKM, per germline. Trimming shortened V by 3 bases and J by 6 bases, and 15 bases separated the two germline ends. The CDR3 covers 15 residues. For the CDR3, the DNA is TGTGCCAGCAGTTTGGCCGGGGGGCCGGGCAATGAGCAGTTCTTC. Amino acid sequence: CASSLAGGPGNEQFF.

This clone was seen once. The sample carries other DNA sequences with the same CDR3. The CDR3 region has the DNA TGTGCCAGCAGCTTAGGACAGGGGTATCGATCACCCCTCCACTTT. Amino acid sequence: CASSLGQGYRSPLHF. The V gene is TRBV6-5, the J gene TRBJ1-6; 9 positions agree with TRBD1. With V trimmed by 6 bases and J by 10 bases, 10 bases remained unmatched. Per germline, CDR1 MNHEY and CDR2 SVGAGI. This CDR3 has 15 residues.

This clone was recorded a few times. Different DNA sequences within this sample yield the same CDR3. The genes are TRBV11-3 and TRBJ2-1; TRBD2 agrees at 7 bases. Germline V lookup: CDR1 SGHNT, CDR2 YENEEA. The CDR3 runs 13 residues. V shed 5 bases, J shed 4 bases, and the junction held 2 bases outside the gene matches. This CDR3 is CASSTGGYNEQFF. CDR3 nucleotides: TGTGCCAGCAGCACCGGGGGGTACAATGAGCAGTTCTTC.

CDR3 nucleotides: TGTGCCAGTAGTGCCGGGACTAGCGGGGTTCCCAGCACAGATACGCAGTATTTT. Translating it yields CASSAGTSGVPSTDTQYF. The chain is built from TRBV19 and TRBJ2-3; TRBD2 matches 13 bases. The ends lost 5 bases at V and 0 bases at J; junction bases unmatched: 8. The germline V gene has CDR1 LNHDA and CDR2 SQIVND (reference sequence). This CDR3 is 18 amino acids long.

The chain is built from TRBV19 and TRBJ1-2; D is undetermined. Looked up from germline, CDR1 is LNHDA and CDR2 is SQIVND (reference sequence). The CDR3 spans 11 residues. V dropped 7 bases and J dropped 2 bases, with 5 bases sitting between them. Written as DNA, the CDR3 is TGTGCCAGTATGACGAACTATGGCTACACCTTC. Its translation: CASMTNYGYTF.

The chain couples TRBV6-5 to TRBJ2-7; D gene ambiguous. The V and J ends lost 0 bases and 7 bases respectively, with 10 bases between them. There are 13 residues in the CDR3. Per the germline V gene, CDR1 is MNHEY and CDR2 is SVGAGI. The CDR3 coding sequence is TGTGCCAGCAGTTACTCGAACTGGGGTGAGCAGTACTTC. It yields the protein CASSYSNWGEQYF.

This clone was picked up one time. The J gene is TRBJ2-2, the V gene TRBV7-9; D unresolved. This CDR3 spans 15 amino acids. Germline loops: CDR1 SEHNR, CDR2 FQNEAQ (reference sequence). With 2 bases removed from V and 0 bases from J, the gap between germline ends came to 7 bases. The DNA of the CDR3 is TGTGCCAGCAGCTTATCTGAGTCGAACACCGGGGAGCTGTTTTTT. Its protein product is CASSLSESNTGELFF.

CDR3 protein: CASSLASAGSEKLFF. The CDR3 nucleotides read TGTGCCAGCAGCTTAGCCAGTGCAGGGAGTGAAAAACTGTTTTTT. The chain recombines TRBV7-2 with TRBJ1-4, with D perhaps matching TRBD1 (5 bases). Germline-derived CDR1 and CDR2 are SGHTA and FQGNSA. This CDR3 is 15 amino acids long. The ends were cut back, 0 bases at V and 7 bases at J, with 12 bases in the middle.

The genes are TRBV15 and TRBJ1-2; no firm D call. CDR1 and CDR2 (germline): LNHNV, YYDKDF (reference sequence). V lost 0 bases and J 4 bases, leaving 9 bases between the germline ends. There are 14 residues in the CDR3. The CDR3 loop reads CATSREVGSYGYTF. The CDR3 coding sequence is TGTGCCACCAGCAGAGAAGTAGGCAGCTATGGCTACACCTTC.

The genes are TRBV18 and TRBJ1-5; 9 bases align to TRBD1. CDR1 and CDR2 (germline): KGHSH, LQKENI. The trim removed 6 bases at V and 2 bases at J, leaving 5 bases unmatched. The CDR3 covers 15 residues. CDR3 sequence (DNA): TGTGCCAGCTCGACGGGACAGGGTGGCAATCAGCCCCAGCATTTT. Its protein is CASSTGQGGNQPQHF.

This chain joins TRBV19 and TRBJ1-5; no definite D call. CDR1 LNHDA and CDR2 SQIVND come from the germline V gene (reference sequence). V was shortened by 3 bases and J by 6 bases, with 15 bases between the two germline ends. The CDR3 has 15 amino acids. CDR3 protein: CASSINKKRGQPQHF. The CDR3, as DNA: TGTGCCAGTAGTATCAACAAAAAACGGGGTCAGCCCCAGCATTTT.

The gene calls are TRBV6-5 and TRBJ2-3; tentative D call: TRBD1 (5 bases). There are 10 residues in the CDR3. The germline V and J ends were trimmed by 10 bases and 6 bases, with 8 bases remaining between them. Germline CDR1 MNHEY, CDR2 SVGAGI. The CDR3 is CAIGDDTQYF. The CDR3 DNA follows: TGTGCCATAGGGGATGATACGCAGTATTTT.

The rearrangement uses TRBV18 and TRBJ1-4, with D possibly being TRBD1 (6 bases). The CDR3 length is 14 residues. Trimming removed 6 bases at V and 11 bases at J, with 19 bases between. Germline V CDR1 and CDR2: KGHSH, LQKENI. CDR3 residues: CASSPDSGGKKLFF. The DNA of the CDR3 is TGTGCCAGCTCGCCGGACAGCGGAGGGAAGAAACTGTTTTTT.